This T cell receptor (beta chain) was sequenced during a study of cytotoxic CD8 clonotypes in ibrutinib-treated CLL. Across the study: Response samples came after a median roughly 11 months of treatment, range 6 to 36.

The CDR3 has 18 residues. From germline, CDR1 is MDHEN and CDR2 SYDVKM. Trimming at V came to 3 bases and at J to 0 bases, leaving 7 bases not matched to a gene. TCR beta libraries used around 2 micrograms of DNA from cryopreserved PBMCs. A 1 in 200,000 to 1 in 1 million T cell depth was the sequencing target. This table comes from immunoSEQ multiplex PCR, and its TCRdb copy is limited to in-frame clones, with some not included. The data contain approximately 330,000 clones, 80% of them singletons. This clonotype originated in a human donor with chronic lymphocytic leukemia. The chain uses TRBV28 and TRBJ2-1; 11 bases agree with TRBD2. The sequenced sample was PBMCs, obtained before ibrutinib treatment. The CDR3 sequence: CASSLGLAGGSSYNEQFF. The CDR3, as DNA: TGTGCCAGCAGTTTGGGCCTAGCGGGAGGTTCCTCCTACAATGAGCAGTTCTTC.